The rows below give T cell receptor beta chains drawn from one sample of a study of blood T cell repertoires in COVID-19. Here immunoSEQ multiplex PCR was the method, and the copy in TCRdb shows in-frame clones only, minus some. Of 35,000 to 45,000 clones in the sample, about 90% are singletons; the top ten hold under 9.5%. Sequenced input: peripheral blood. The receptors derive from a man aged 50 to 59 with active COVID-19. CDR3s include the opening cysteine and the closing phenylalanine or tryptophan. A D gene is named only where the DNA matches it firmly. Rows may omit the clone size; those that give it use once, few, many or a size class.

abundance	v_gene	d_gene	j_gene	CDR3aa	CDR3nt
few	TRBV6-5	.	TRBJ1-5	CASQWFGGGNQPQHF	TGTGCCTCCCAGTGGTTCGGGGGTGGGAATCAGCCCCAGCATTTT
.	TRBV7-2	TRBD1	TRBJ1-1	CASSPQNYGTGSSVPF	TGTGCCAGCAGCCCCCAAAATTACGGGACAGGGTCGTCGGTCCCGTTT
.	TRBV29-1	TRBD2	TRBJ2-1	CSVEDQVSSGGLLSRNEQFF	TGCAGCGTTGAAGATCAGGTCTCTAGCGGGGGACTCCTATCTCGGAATGAGCAGTTCTTC
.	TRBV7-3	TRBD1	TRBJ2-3	CASAVTGGLGTDTQYF	TGTGCCAGCGCCGTAACAGGGGGATTGGGCACAGATACGCAGTATTTT
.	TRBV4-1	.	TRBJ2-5	CASSQDGGWAVQETQYF	TGCGCCAGCAGCCAAGATGGGGGCTGGGCCGTGCAAGAGACCCAGTACTTC
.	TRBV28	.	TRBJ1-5	CASRRQITSNQPQHF	TGTGCCAGCAGACGACAGATAACCAGCAATCAGCCCCAGCATTTT
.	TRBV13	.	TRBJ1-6	CASRTTEQLNSPLHF	TGTGCCAGCAGAACTACGGAGCAGCTGAATTCACCCCTCCACTTT
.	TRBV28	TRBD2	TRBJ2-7	CASVRGGSSYEQYF	TGTGCCAGCGTCCGGGGGGGGAGCTCCTACGAGCAGTACTTC
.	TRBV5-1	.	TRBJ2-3	CASSASRPDTQYF	TGCGCCAGCAGTGCGTCGAGGCCAGATACGCAGTATTTT
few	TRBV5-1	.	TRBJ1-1	CASRQQASSTEAFF	TGCGCCAGCCGCCAACAGGCGTCTTCGACTGAAGCTTTCTTT
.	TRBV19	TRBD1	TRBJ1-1	CASNTGGSEAFF	TGTGCCAGTAATACAGGGGGCTCTGAAGCTTTCTTT
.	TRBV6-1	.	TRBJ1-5	CASSEALRNQPQHF	TGTGCCAGCAGTGAAGCCCTCAGGAATCAGCCCCAGCATTTT
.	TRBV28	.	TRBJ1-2	CASSLVRGGYTF	TGTGCCAGCAGTTTGGTCAGGGGTGGCTACACCTTC
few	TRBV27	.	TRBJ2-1	CASSRSGFGRNEQFF	TGTGCCAGCAGCAGAAGCGGATTTGGGAGGAATGAGCAGTTCTTC
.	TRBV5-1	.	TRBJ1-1	CASSPDTGGNTEAFF	TGCGCCAGCAGCCCGGACACCGGTGGGAACACTGAAGCTTTCTTT
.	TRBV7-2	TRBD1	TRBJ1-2	CASSSRQGGLYGYTF	TGTGCCAGCAGCTCCCGACAGGGGGGCTTGTATGGCTACACCTTC
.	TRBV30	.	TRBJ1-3	CAWSVRGSGNTIYF	TGTGCCTGGAGTGTACGGGGATCTGGAAACACCATATATTTT
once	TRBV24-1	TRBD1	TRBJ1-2	CATSDPGQGGFYGYTF	TGTGCCACCAGTGACCCGGGACAGGGGGGCTTCTATGGCTACACCTTC
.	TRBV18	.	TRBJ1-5	CASSNLISEPQHF	TGTGCCAGCTCAAACCTTATCTCGGAGCCCCAGCATTTT
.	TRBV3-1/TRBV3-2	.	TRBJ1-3	CASSQPSGQTGNTIYF	TGTGCCAGCAGCCAACCGAGCGGCCAAACTGGAAACACCATATATTTT
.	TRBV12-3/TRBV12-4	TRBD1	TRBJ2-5	CASRGTGLETQYF	TGTGCCAGCCGTGGGACAGGGTTGGAGACCCAGTACTTC
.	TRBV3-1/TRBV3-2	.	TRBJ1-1	CASSQDVRDTEAFF	TGTGCCAGCAGCCAAGATGTGCGGGACACTGAAGCTTTCTTT
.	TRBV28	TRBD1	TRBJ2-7	CASLRPQGNEQYF	TGTGCCAGCCTACGTCCACAGGGGAACGAGCAGTACTTC
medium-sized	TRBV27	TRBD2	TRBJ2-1	CASSFPTSGSVTYNEQFF	TGTGCCAGCAGTTTCCCAACTAGCGGGAGTGTCACCTACAATGAGCAGTTCTTC
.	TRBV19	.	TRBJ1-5	CASSIRHPSNQPQHF	TGTGCCAGTAGTATCCGACATCCTAGCAATCAGCCCCAGCATTTT
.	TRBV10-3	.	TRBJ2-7	CAIRRTGSSYEQYF	TGTGCCATCAGAAGGACTGGCTCCTCCTACGAGCAGTACTTC
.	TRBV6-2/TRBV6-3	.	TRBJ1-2	CASSPSVGYGYTF	TGTGCCAGCAGCCCTAGCGTCGGCTATGGCTACACCTTC
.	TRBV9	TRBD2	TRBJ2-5	CASSVLAGEWETQYF	TGTGCCAGCAGCGTTCTAGCGGGAGAATGGGAGACCCAGTACTTC
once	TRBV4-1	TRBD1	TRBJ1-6	CASSKPQGGNSPLHF	TGCGCCAGCAGCAAACCACAGGGGGGTAATTCACCCCTCCACTTT
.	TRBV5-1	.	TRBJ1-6	CASSPEGGLKGSPLHF	TGCGCCAGCAGCCCAGAGGGGGGGCTGAAGGGTTCACCCCTCCACTTT
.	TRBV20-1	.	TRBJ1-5	CSASYAEGKPQHF	TGCAGTGCTAGTTACGCGGAGGGTAAACCCCAGCATTTT
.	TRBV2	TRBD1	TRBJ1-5	CASSPGQGSRQPQHF	TGTGCCAGCAGTCCGGGACAGGGTTCTCGTCAGCCCCAGCATTTT
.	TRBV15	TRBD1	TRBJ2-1	CATSGGTGRYEQFF	TGTGCCACCAGCGGTGGGACAGGGCGGTATGAGCAGTTCTTC
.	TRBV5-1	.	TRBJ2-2	CASSIQGMNTGELFF	TGCGCCAGCAGCATACAGGGTATGAACACCGGGGAGCTGTTTTTT
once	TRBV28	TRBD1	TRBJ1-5	CASSRAGQLNQPQHF	TGTGCCAGCAGTAGGGCGGGACAGCTCAATCAGCCCCAGCATTTT
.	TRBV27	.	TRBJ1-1	CASSPTGVNTEAFF	TGTGCCAGCAGCCCGACAGGAGTGAACACTGAAGCTTTCTTT